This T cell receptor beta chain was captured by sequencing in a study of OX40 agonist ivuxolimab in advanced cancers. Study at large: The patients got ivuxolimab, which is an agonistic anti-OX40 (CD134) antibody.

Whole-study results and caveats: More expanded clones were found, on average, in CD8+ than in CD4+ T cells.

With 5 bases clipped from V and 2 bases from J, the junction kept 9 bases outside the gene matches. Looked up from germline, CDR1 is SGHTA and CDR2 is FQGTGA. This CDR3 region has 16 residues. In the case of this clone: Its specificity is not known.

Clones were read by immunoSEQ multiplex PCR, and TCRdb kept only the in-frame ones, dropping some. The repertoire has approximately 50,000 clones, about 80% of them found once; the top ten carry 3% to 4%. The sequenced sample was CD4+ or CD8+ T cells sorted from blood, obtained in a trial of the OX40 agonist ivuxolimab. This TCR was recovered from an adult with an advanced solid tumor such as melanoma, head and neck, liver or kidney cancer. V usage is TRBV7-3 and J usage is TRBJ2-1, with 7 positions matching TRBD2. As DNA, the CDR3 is TGTGCCAGCAGCCCAGCCGGGGGGAGACCCTACAATGAGCAGTTCTTC. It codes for CASSPAGGRPYNEQFF.